Below are 24 T cell receptor beta chains sequenced from a single sample in a study of OX40 agonist ivuxolimab in advanced cancers. Assay used: immunoSEQ multiplex PCR; TCRdb lists only in-frame clones, some missing. This table has about 68,000 clones, 91% appearing once. Sequenced here: CD4+ or CD8+ T cells sorted from blood, sampled in a trial of the OX40 agonist ivuxolimab. The receptors originated from an adult with an advanced solid tumor such as melanoma, head and neck, liver or kidney cancer.

This rearrangement joins TRBV11-3 to TRBJ2-5, with D tentatively TRBD2 (6 bases). The CDR3 consists of 14 residues. The V and J ends lost 6 bases and 5 bases respectively, with 16 bases between them. Germline lookup yields CDR1 SGHNT and CDR2 YENEEA. CDR3 sequence reads: CASSQPPGEETQYF. CDR3 bases: TGTGCCAGCAGTCAACCCCCGGGGGAGGAGACCCAGTACTTC.

The chain links TRBV7-8 to TRBJ2-7, with 16 bases that match TRBD2. Germline V CDR1 and CDR2: SGHVS, FQNEAQ. This CDR3 is built from 17 residues. The trim removed 4 bases at V and 5 bases at J, leaving 8 bases unmatched. The CDR3 DNA reads as TGTGCCAGCAGCTCAGGGACTAGCGGGGGGGCCAGCCACGAGCAGTACTTC. Translating it yields CASSSGTSGGASHEQYF.

The DNA for the CDR3 is TGTGCCAGCAGTGAACTAGTATTAAAGACCCAGTACTTC. It specifies CASSELVLKTQYF. The rearrangement uses TRBV2 and TRBJ2-5; D not certain. The V gene's germline CDR1 is SNHLY and CDR2 FYNNEI. The CDR3 consists of 13 residues. V dropped 2 bases and J dropped 6 bases, with 10 bases sitting between them.

DNA of the CDR3: TGTGCCAGTAGTGGTATAGCGGGTACCTCCTACGAGCAGTACTTC. This translates into CASSGIAGTSYEQYF. The chain links TRBV19 to TRBJ2-7, with 7 bases aligning to TRBD2. V gave up 5 bases and J gave up 0 bases; unmatched junction bases: 7. Germline V gene sequence: CDR1 LNHDA, CDR2 SQIVND (reference sequence). The CDR3 totals 15 residues.

V usage is TRBV7-9 and J usage is TRBJ2-1; TRBD2 matches 9 bases. V gave up 2 bases and J gave up 7 bases; unmatched junction bases: 9. Germline CDR1 is SEHNR and CDR2 is FQNEAQ (reference sequence). The CDR3 loop spans 16 amino acids. In DNA form, the CDR3 reads TGTGCCAGCAGCTTAAGATCCGCTAGCGGGGAAAATGAGCAGTTCTTC. It codes for CASSLRSASGENEQFF.

This chain connects TRBV7-9 to TRBJ1-4, with 9 bases fitting TRBD1. Germline V gene data show CDR1 as SEHNR and CDR2 as FQNEAQ (reference sequence). Trimming took 4 bases from V and 1 from J; bases not matched to a gene: 4. There are 16 residues in the CDR3. DNA of the CDR3: TGTGCCAGCAGCTCGACAGGGGGAGGAACTAATGAAAAACTGTTTTTT. This encodes CASSSTGGGTNEKLFF.

The chain carries TRBV7-8 and TRBJ2-7; tentative D call: TRBD2 (6 bases). Germline values: CDR1 SGHVS, CDR2 FQNEAQ. The CDR3 runs 14 residues. V lost 3 bases to trimming and J lost 7 bases, with 16 bases between them. In DNA, the CDR3 is TGTGCCAGCAGCTTCCTCAGAACGGCGGGGGAGCAGTACTTC. Amino acid sequence: CASSFLRTAGEQYF.

The chain recombines TRBV19 with TRBJ1-3, with 7 nucleotides matching TRBD1. The J segment lost 2 bases and the V segment lost 3 bases, leaving 7 bases of the junction unmatched. There are 16 residues in the CDR3. CDR1 is LNHDA, CDR2 SQIVND, per germline (reference sequence). Here the CDR3 DNA reads TGTGCCAGTAGTATCGCAACAGGGGCGGCTGGAAACACCATATATTTT. This codes for CASSIATGAAGNTIYF.

V is TRBV6-5 and J is TRBJ2-5, with 7 bases that match TRBD2. With 7 bases clipped from V and 5 bases from J, the junction kept 13 bases outside the gene matches. Germline V gives CDR1 MNHEY, CDR2 SVGAGI. This CDR3 has 15 amino acids. CDR3: CASKRTSSYRETQYF. In DNA, the CDR3 is TGTGCCAGCAAAAGGACTAGTTCGTACAGGGAGACCCAGTACTTC.

The V and J genes are TRBV5-1 and TRBJ2-1; TRBD2 agrees at 7 bases. This CDR3 spans 15 amino acids. Germline V gene sequence: CDR1 SGHRS, CDR2 YFSETQ. The junction had 6 bases not matched to a gene; V was cut back by 3 bases and J by 3 bases. DNA of the CDR3: TGCGCCAGCAGCTCCGGCGGGAGTGACTACAATGAGCAGTTCTTC. This sequence encodes CASSSGGSDYNEQFF.

The CDR3: CASSVYDRSTDTQYF. Here the CDR3 DNA reads TGTGCCAGCAGCGTATATGACCGGAGCACAGATACGCAGTATTTT. The chain joins TRBV9 to TRBJ2-3, with D unclear. This CDR3 is built from 15 residues. V lost 1 base and J lost 0, with 9 bases in between. Germline V gene data show CDR1 as SGDLS and CDR2 as YYNGEE. Looking up the rest from reference TRBV9 and TRBJ2-3 gives the full variable domain: DSGVTQTPKHLITATGQRVTLRCSPRSGDLSVYWYQQSLDQGLQFLIQYYNGEERAKGNILERFSAQQFPDLHSELNLSSLELGDSALYFCASSVYDRSTDTQYFGPGTRLTVL.

CDR3 nucleotides: TGTGCCAGCAGCCCTAAACCGGGACTAGCGGGAGATAGGAATACGCAGTATTTT. Translated: CASSPKPGLAGDRNTQYF. The rearrangement uses TRBV7-3 and TRBJ2-3, with 14 bases that match TRBD2. The CDR3 loop spans 18 amino acids. Germline assignment: CDR1 SGHTA and CDR2 FQGTGA. Trimming cost V 5 bases and J 7 bases; bases outside gene matches: 14.

The rearrangement uses TRBV6-6 and TRBJ2-2, with unresolved D. Germline assignment: CDR1 MNHNY and CDR2 SVGAGI (reference sequence). This CDR3 spans 13 amino acids. The ends were cut back, 0 bases at V and 6 bases at J, with 5 bases in the middle. CDR3 DNA sequence: TGTGCCAGCAGTTACTCGATGTCCGGGGAGCTGTTTTTT. Translated: CASSYSMSGELFF.

The gene calls are TRBV6-5 and TRBJ2-3; 10 positions agree with TRBD2. This CDR3 is built from 15 residues. The ends lost 6 bases at V and 2 bases at J; junction bases unmatched: 5. Germline loops: CDR1 MNHEY, CDR2 SVGAGI. The CDR3 spells CASRTGTSDTDTQYF. For the CDR3, the DNA is TGTGCCAGCAGAACCGGGACTAGCGACACAGATACGCAGTATTTT.

V gene TRBV6-1 combines with J gene TRBJ1-2; D is ambiguous. This CDR3 is 13 amino acids long. Germline V gene lookup returns CDR1 MNHNS and CDR2 SASEGT. Trimming removed 2 bases from V and 4 bases from J, with 8 bases in between. In nucleotides, the CDR3 is TGTGCCAGCAGTGAAACACAAAGCTATGGCTACACCTTC. As protein: CASSETQSYGYTF.

The genes are TRBV5-1 and TRBJ1-2; D is unclear. The CDR3 spans 16 residues. Germline CDR1 is SGHRS and CDR2 is YFSETQ. The germline V and J ends were trimmed by 0 bases and 7 bases, with 19 bases remaining between them. CDR3 nucleotide sequence: TGCGCCAGCAGCTTGGCCGTCGGCGCCCTAGGTCGTGGCTACACCTTC. Translation: CASSLAVGALGRGYTF.

This clone has a handful of counts. The chain is built from TRBV19 and TRBJ1-2, with D possibly matching TRBD1 (5 bases). This CDR3 has 14 residues. V was shortened by 6 bases and J by 8 bases, with 19 bases between the two germline ends. Germline CDR1 reads LNHDA; CDR2 reads SQIVND (reference sequence). CDR3 region: CASRGLAPVPGYTF. In DNA, the CDR3 is TGTGCCAGTAGGGGACTGGCCCCGGTTCCGGGCTACACCTTC.

For the CDR3, the DNA is TGTGCCAGCAGCTTAGCACCCGCCTCGGAAAAACTGTTTTTT. Its protein is CASSLAPASEKLFF. The chain has TRBV7-2 and TRBJ1-4; D is uncertain. Trimming left V 0 bases short and J 8 bases short, with 10 bases between. CDR3 length: 14 residues. Looked up from germline, CDR1 is SGHTA and CDR2 is FQGNSA.

The chain uses TRBV6-1 and TRBJ1-2; possibly TRBD1 for D (5 bases). The germline V and J ends were trimmed by 0 bases and 0 bases, with 8 bases remaining between them. This CDR3 comprises 15 residues. Germline loops: CDR1 MNHNS, CDR2 SASEGT. CDR3 sequence (DNA): TGTGCCAGCAGTGAAGCTATGGGGGCTAACTATGGCTACACCTTC. Its protein product is CASSEAMGANYGYTF.

The genes are TRBV7-3 and TRBJ2-1, with a tentative D call TRBD2 (5 bases). The CDR3 totals 13 residues. Trimming left V 0 bases short and J 10 bases short, with 10 bases between. Germline CDR1 SGHTA, CDR2 FQGTGA. CDR3 nucleotide sequence: TGTGCCAGCAGCTTAACCTATTCGGGAGAGCAGTTCTTC. This codes for CASSLTYSGEQFF.

The rearrangement uses TRBV27 and TRBJ2-6, with D tentatively TRBD1 (6 bases). CDR3 length: 18 amino acids. With 8 bases removed from V and 0 bases from J, the gap between germline ends came to 20 bases. Germline V gene lookup returns CDR1 MNHEY and CDR2 SMNVEV (reference sequence). CDR3 residues: CASHPADSPSSGANVLTF. CDR3 nucleotides: TGTGCCAGCCATCCAGCGGACAGCCCTAGCTCTGGGGCCAACGTCCTGACTTTC.

The chain employs TRBV19 and TRBJ2-2, with D perhaps matching TRBD1 (5 bases). The CDR3 covers 13 residues. Germline CDR1 LNHDA, CDR2 SQIVND (reference sequence). The ends were cut back, 7 bases at V and 3 bases at J, with 9 bases in the middle. CDR3 in DNA: TGTGCCAGTATGAAAGGGGACACCGGGGAGCTGTTTTTT. Translating it yields CASMKGDTGELFF.

The table lists this clone with a few counts. This sequence joins TRBV7-9 and TRBJ1-1; TRBD1 aligns across 7 bases. The CDR3 contains 14 residues. Germline V CDR1 and CDR2: SEHNR, FQNEAQ (reference sequence). Trimming removed 5 bases from V and 4 bases from J; junction bases left unmatched: 7. CDR3 loop: CASSVGDSSTEAFF. The CDR3 region has the DNA TGTGCCAGCAGCGTAGGGGACAGTTCCACTGAAGCTTTCTTT.

V gene TRBV10-3 combines with J gene TRBJ2-2; 8 bases agree with TRBD1. Losses at the gene ends were 9 bases for V and 2 bases for J; bases not matched to a gene: 2. Germline V gene data show CDR1 as ENHRY and CDR2 as SYGVKD. CDR3 length: 13 amino acids. The CDR3 DNA follows: TGTGCCATTGGACAGGGTAACACCGGGGAGCTGTTTTTT. Amino acid sequence: CAIGQGNTGELFF.